The clone carrying this TCR beta chain turned up a few times. This sample was included in a study of response to subunit inactivated influenza vaccine. The CDR3 has 16 residues. Trimming pared 6 bases from V and 0 bases from J, leaving 17 bases between. The germline gives CDR1 MNHNS, CDR2 SASEGT. TCRdb reprocessed the RT-PCR reads via MiXCR and lists one record per CDR3 protein. This sample carries 860,000 or so distinct CDR3 sequences, roughly 20% of them seen once, and the ten largest clones take approximately 10%. The sequenced sample was PBMCs from blood, obtained more than 4 days after vaccination. This TCR derives from a man aged 45-60 years who received an inactivated influenza vaccine. V usage is TRBV6-1 and J usage is TRBJ2-5; D is possibly TRBD1 (6 bases). The CDR3 spells CASSNGLRGYQETQYF. CDR3 nucleotide sequence: TGTGCCAGCAGCAACGGTCTCAGGGGCTACCAAGAGACCCAGTACTTC.